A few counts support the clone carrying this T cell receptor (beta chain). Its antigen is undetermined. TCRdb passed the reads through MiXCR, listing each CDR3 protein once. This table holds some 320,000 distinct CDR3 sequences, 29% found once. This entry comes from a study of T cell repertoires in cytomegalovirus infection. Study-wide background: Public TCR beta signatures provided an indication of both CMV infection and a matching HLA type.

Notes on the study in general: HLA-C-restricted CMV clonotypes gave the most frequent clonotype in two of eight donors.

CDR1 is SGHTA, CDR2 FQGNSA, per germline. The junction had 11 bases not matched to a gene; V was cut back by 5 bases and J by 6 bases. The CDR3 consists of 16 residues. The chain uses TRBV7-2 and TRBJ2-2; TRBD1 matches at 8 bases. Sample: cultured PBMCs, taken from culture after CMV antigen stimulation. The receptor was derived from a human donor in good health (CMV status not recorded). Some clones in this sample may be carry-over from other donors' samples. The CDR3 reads CASSPTGASSPGELFF. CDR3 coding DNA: TGTGCCAGCAGCCCGACAGGGGCTTCGTCACCCGGGGAGCTGTTTTTT.